This T cell receptor (beta chain) was obtained from a study of blood T cell repertoires in COVID-19. About the study: Samples came from the United States, Italy and Spain, spanning acute and convalescent COVID-19. The analysed material was cDNA or gDNA that came from T cells, B-cell-depleted T cells, or PBMCs.

Authors' data handling: For nucleated cells, counts were estimated from reference gene primer amplification. Generated by immunoSEQ multiplex PCR, the TCRdb table keeps only in-frame clones and is missing some. Clone size and V and J calls were adopted from that table, with D and trimming inferred from the DNA. Of roughly 150,000 clones in the sample, about four fifths were seen once. V was trimmed by 5 bases and J by 0 bases, leaving 8 bases between them. Germline values: CDR1 SGHRS, CDR2 YFSETQ. This CDR3 has 13 residues. This clone has just a few counts. This TCR was recovered from a man aged 70 or older who had recovered from COVID-19. The J gene is TRBJ1-2, the V gene TRBV5-1; D not certain. Sequencing was carried out using peripheral blood. The CDR3 is CASRTGANYGYTF. The CDR3 bases are TGCGCCAGCAGAACCGGGGCTAACTATGGCTACACCTTC. Full variable domain (missing parts from reference TRBV5-1 and TRBJ1-2): KAGVTQTPRYLIKTRGQQVTLSCSPISGHRSVSWYQQTPGQGLQFLFEYFSETQRNKGNFPGRFSGRQFSNSRSEMNVSTLELGDSALYLCASRTGANYGYTFGSGTRLTVV.